The clone carrying this TCR beta chain was picked up many times. What it binds is unknown. The data were obtained in a study of T cells in Graves' hyperthyroidism and ophthalmopathy. As for the study in general: Blood was drawn when the patient was first diagnosed and still untreated. General study findings and limits: Among thyroid clonotypes expanded above 0.001, most also appeared in blood.

Amplification of TCR beta CDR3 regions was performed using RNA transcripts as template. An initial round of RT-PCR targeting the TCR CDR3 relied on the HTBI primer set. TCRdb re-derived calls from the multiplex PCR reads in MiXCR, one entry per CDR3 protein. The sample holds approximately 400,000 distinct CDR3 sequences; less than 20% are singletons and the top ten take 35% to 45%. This clonotype originated in a man aged 18 to 30 with Graves' ophthalmopathy. The sequenced sample was blood.

CDR3 loop: CASSDWGEDYGYTF. DNA of the CDR3: TGTGCCAGCAGTGATTGGGGGGAGGACTATGGCTACACCTTC. The chain joins TRBV6-1 to TRBJ1-2, with a possible D match to TRBD1 (5 bases). This CDR3 region has 14 residues. Germline CDR1 is MNHNS and CDR2 is SASEGT. V was shortened by 3 bases and J by 3 bases, with 11 bases between the two germline ends.